What follows are 22 T cell receptor beta chains derived from one specimen sequenced in a study of identical twins' blood T cells. Using its own MiXCR run on the 5' RACE reads, TCRdb lists one record per CDR3 protein. This table holds a few hundred thousand distinct CDR3 sequences, over 25% found once. The sequenced sample was PBMCs. All receptors come from a woman aged 18-49 years in good health.

The chain employs TRBV3-1 and TRBJ1-6; D remains ambiguous. The CDR3 is 15 residues long. Trimming removed 4 bases at V and 0 bases at J, with 7 bases between. Germline CDR1 is LGHDT and CDR2 is YNNKEL (reference sequence). CDR3 loop: CASSRASSYNSPLHF. Here the CDR3 DNA reads TGTGCCAGCAGCCGTGCGAGCTCCTATAATTCACCCCTCCACTTT. Using reference TRBV3-1 and TRBJ1-6 for the parts outside the CDR3, the full variable domain is DTAVSQTPKYLVTQMGNDKSIKCEQNLGHDTMYWYKQDSKKFLKIMFSYNNKELIINETVPNRFSPKSPDKAHLNLHINSLELGDSAVYFCASSRASSYNSPLHFGNGTRLTVT.

V and J are TRBV3-1 and TRBJ1-6; a possible D gene is TRBD1 (5 bases). The CDR3 consists of 16 residues. V was cut by 2 bases and J by 5 bases, with 13 bases left in between. Germline V gives CDR1 LGHDT, CDR2 YNNKEL (reference sequence). CDR3 amino acids: CASSQTPGFHNSPLHF. DNA of the CDR3: TGTGCCAGCAGCCAAACTCCAGGGTTTCATAATTCACCCCTCCACTTT.

This clonotype was observed a few times. This sequence joins TRBV7-8 and TRBJ2-7; no clear D. The CDR3 runs to 13 residues. The germline CDR1 and CDR2 sequences are SGHVS and FQNEAQ. V was cut by 2 bases and J by 5 bases, with 10 bases left in between. CDR3: CASSLKGFHEQYF. The CDR3 bases are TGTGCCAGCAGCTTAAAGGGTTTTCACGAGCAGTACTTC.

For this clonotype: The junction departs from the called germline gene at one end, perhaps through a read error. V and J are TRBV5-1 and TRBJ2-2; tentatively, D is TRBD2 (6 bases). Germline lookup yields CDR1 SGHRS and CDR2 YFSETQ. The CDR3 length is 15 residues. The CDR3 is CASSRGLVNTGGLFF. The CDR3 DNA reads as TGCGCCAGCAGCCGGGGCCTTGTGAACACCGGGGGGCTGTTTTTT.

Of note for this clonotype: One junction end disagrees with the germline gene, perhaps due to a read error. The chain combines TRBV6-5 with TRBJ1-1; weak D call: TRBD1 (6 bases). This CDR3 has 13 amino acids. Germline V gene data show CDR1 as MNHEY and CDR2 as SVGAGI. DNA for the CDR3: TGTGCCAGCAGTGCCGCATGGGGGCTTCGAGCTTTTTTT. The encoded protein is CASSAAWGLRAFF.

Only a few counts were recorded for this clonotype. The chain links TRBV29-1 to TRBJ2-1, with D tentatively TRBD2 (6 bases). This CDR3 spans 13 amino acids. The ends were cut back, 6 bases at V and 7 bases at J, with 16 bases in the middle. CDR1 and CDR2 from the germline V gene are SQVTM and ANQGSEA. CDR3 nucleotides: TGCAGCGTCGAAACCAGGGAGGCGAATGAGCAGTTCTTC. Its translation: CSVETREANEQFF.

This clonotype was seen a handful of times. The chain joins TRBV3-1 to TRBJ2-5; D call uncertain. Germline V gene sequence: CDR1 LGHDT, CDR2 YNNKEL (reference sequence). The ends were cut back, 8 bases at V and 4 bases at J, with 11 bases in the middle. The CDR3 spans 12 residues. CDR3 sequence reads: CASAIIGETQYF. As DNA, the CDR3 is TGTGCCAGCGCGATTATAGGAGAGACCCAGTACTTC.

This chain uses TRBV7-2 with TRBJ2-1, with TRBD1 identical over 8 bases. In germline, CDR1 is SGHTA, CDR2 FQGNSA. The V gene end was trimmed by 1 base and the J gene end by 7 bases; junction bases not matched to a gene: 6. CDR3 length: 15 residues. Written as DNA, the CDR3 is TGTGCCAGCAGCTTAGGGACAGGGAATTCTAATGAGCAGTTCTTC. Translation gives CASSLGTGNSNEQFF.

The CDR3 sequence is CASSSPGTRDGGTQYF. CDR3 DNA: TGTGCCAGCAGCTCCCCCGGGACTAGGGACGGGGGTACGCAGTATTTT. The chain recombines TRBV6-6 with TRBJ2-3; 8 bases align to TRBD2. V was clipped by 6 bases and J by 8 bases; unmatched bases: 16. The CDR3 runs to 16 residues. In germline, CDR1 is MNHNY, CDR2 SVGAGI (reference sequence).

To note about this clonotype: The junction departs from the called germline gene at one end, perhaps through a read error. J is TRBJ1-2 and V is TRBV7-2; no reliable D call. The CDR3 runs to 11 residues. Germline CDR1 SGHTA, CDR2 FQGNSA. CDR3 region: CAGRINYGYTF. DNA of the CDR3: TGTGCCGGCAGGATAAACTATGGCTACACCTTC.

V is TRBV11-2 and J is TRBJ2-1, with 9 bases lining up with TRBD1. The CDR3 consists of 17 residues. The V gene's germline CDR1 is SGHAT and CDR2 FQNNGV. V shed 1 base and J 8 bases; nucleotides not matched to a gene: 12. The DNA of the CDR3 is TGTGCCAGCAGCTTAGTCGGCGGACAGGGGTTGTTAGATGAGCAGTTCTTC. Translating gives CASSLVGGQGLLDEQFF.

This clonotype was detected a few times. This sequence joins TRBV20-1 and TRBJ2-7; D is unclear. The CDR3 is 16 residues long. Trimming removed 1 base from V and 5 bases from J, with 21 bases in between. Germline CDR1 and CDR2: DFQATT and SNEGSKA (reference sequence). The CDR3 loop reads CSARADKPPSTHEQYF. The CDR3 nucleotides are TGCAGTGCTAGAGCCGACAAGCCGCCGTCGACCCACGAGCAGTACTTC.

The chain carries TRBV6-6 and TRBJ1-2; tentatively, D is TRBD1 (5 bases). The CDR3 covers 14 residues. The germline CDR1 and CDR2 sequences are MNHNY and SVGAGI (reference sequence). Trimming pared 6 bases from V and 2 bases from J, leaving 13 bases between. CDR3 in DNA: TGTGCCAGCAGGTCAGGGCTCCCGAACTATGGCTACACCTTC. This encodes CASRSGLPNYGYTF.

The chain combines TRBV6-5 with TRBJ1-1; 7 positions match TRBD1. From germline, CDR1 is MNHEY and CDR2 SVGAGI. The length of the CDR3 is 13 residues. The ends lost 5 bases at V and 7 bases at J; junction bases unmatched: 7. The chain's CDR3 is CASSPQGVSEAFF. The DNA for the CDR3 is TGTGCCAGCAGTCCCCAGGGGGTTAGTGAAGCTTTCTTT.

This clonotype was picked up a small number of times. V usage is TRBV11-2 and J usage is TRBJ1-3; no firm D call. CDR3 length equals 14 residues. Germline CDR1 SGHAT, CDR2 FQNNGV. Deletions cut 5 bases from V and 1 base from J, with 9 bases between. The CDR3 coding sequence is TGTGCCAGCAGCCGGCCAGATTCTGGAAACACCATATATTTT. It specifies CASSRPDSGNTIYF.

The chain uses TRBV19 and TRBJ2-5; 7 nucleotides line up with TRBD1. The CDR3 extends over 15 amino acids. Germline V gives CDR1 LNHDA, CDR2 SQIVND (reference sequence). The V and J ends lost 3 bases and 1 base, in that order; junction bases with no gene match: 5. The DNA of the CDR3 is TGTGCCAGTAGTATTGGGACAGTTAGCCAAGAGACCCAGTACTTC. This translates into CASSIGTVSQETQYF.

This clonotype was seen a few times. This chain links TRBV4-1 with TRBJ2-3; perhaps TRBD1 as D (5 bases). Germline V gene sequence: CDR1 MGHRA, CDR2 YSYEKL. V lost 4 bases and J 4 bases, leaving 12 bases between the germline ends. This CDR3 spans 14 amino acids. The CDR3 is CASSRMTEADTQYF. DNA for the CDR3: TGCGCCAGCAGCCGAATGACAGAAGCAGATACGCAGTATTTT.

The chain has TRBV5-1 and TRBJ1-1; no clear D gene. CDR3 length equals 15 residues. Germline V gives CDR1 SGHRS, CDR2 YFSETQ. V lost 4 bases, J lost 0 bases, and 13 bases lay in between. DNA of the CDR3: TGCGCCAGCAGCGTCCGACACTCATTGAACACTGAAGCTTTCTTT. This gives the protein CASSVRHSLNTEAFF. The whole variable domain, filled in from reference TRBV5-1 and TRBJ1-1, reads KAGVTQTPRYLIKTRGQQVTLSCSPISGHRSVSWYQQTPGQGLQFLFEYFSETQRNKGNFPGRFSGRQFSNSRSEMNVSTLELGDSALYLCASSVRHSLNTEAFFGQGTRLTVV.

The chain joins TRBV19 to TRBJ1-1; TRBD1 matches 10 bases. Unmatched junction bases numbered 19, after V lost 9 bases and J lost 0 bases. The V gene's germline CDR1 is LNHDA and CDR2 SQIVND (reference sequence). The CDR3 loop spans 19 amino acids. CDR3 sequence: CASRLGQGRQLKMNTEAFF. CDR3 coding DNA: TGTGCCAGCCGTCTGGGACAGGGGCGACAACTAAAGATGAACACTGAAGCTTTCTTT. The full variable domain, its missing parts supplied by reference TRBV19 and TRBJ1-1, is DGGITQSPKYLFRKEGQNVTLSCEQNLNHDAMYWYRQDPGQGLRLIYYSQIVNDFQKGDIAEGYSVSREKKESFPLTVTSAQKNPTAFYLCASRLGQGRQLKMNTEAFFGQGTRLTVV.

This clonotype was observed many times. The chain employs TRBV20-1 and TRBJ2-1; 8 nucleotides agree with TRBD1. The V and J ends lost 4 bases and 12 bases, in that order; junction bases with no gene match: 5. Per the germline V gene, CDR1 is DFQATT and CDR2 is SNEGSKA (reference sequence). The CDR3 is 11 residues long. CDR3 DNA: TGCAGTGCTATGTCCGGGACAGGGCAGTTCTTC. Translation gives CSAMSGTGQFF.

This clonotype was detected many times. V usage is TRBV7-8 and J usage is TRBJ1-1; a possible D gene is TRBD1 (5 bases). The CDR3 length is 17 residues. From germline, CDR1 is SGHVS and CDR2 FQNEAQ. The germline V and J ends were trimmed by 1 base and 1 base, with 16 bases remaining between them. The CDR3 DNA sequence: TGTGCCAGCAGCTTAGGGAGGAGGGGAAAACAGAACACTGAAGCTTTCTTT. Its translation is CASSLGRRGKQNTEAFF.

The gene calls are TRBV6-5 and TRBJ2-2; no definite D call. The germline V gene encodes CDR1 MNHEY and CDR2 SVGAGI. This CDR3 has 13 residues. V lost 7 bases and J 3 bases, leaving 9 bases between the germline ends. The CDR3 reads CASTTAHTGELFF. CDR3 nucleotides: TGTGCCAGCACTACAGCCCACACCGGGGAGCTGTTTTTT.